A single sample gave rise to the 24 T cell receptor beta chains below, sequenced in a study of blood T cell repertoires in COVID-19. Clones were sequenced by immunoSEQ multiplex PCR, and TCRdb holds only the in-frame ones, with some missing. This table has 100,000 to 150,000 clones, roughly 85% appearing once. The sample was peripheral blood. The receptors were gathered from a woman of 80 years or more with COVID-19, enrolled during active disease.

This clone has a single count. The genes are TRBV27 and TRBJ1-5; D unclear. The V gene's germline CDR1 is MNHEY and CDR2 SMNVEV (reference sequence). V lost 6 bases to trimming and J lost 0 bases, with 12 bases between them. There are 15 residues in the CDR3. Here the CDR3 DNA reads TGTGCCAGCAGGCAGCTCGGGTATAGCAATCAGCCCCAGCATTTT. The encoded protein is CASRQLGYSNQPQHF.

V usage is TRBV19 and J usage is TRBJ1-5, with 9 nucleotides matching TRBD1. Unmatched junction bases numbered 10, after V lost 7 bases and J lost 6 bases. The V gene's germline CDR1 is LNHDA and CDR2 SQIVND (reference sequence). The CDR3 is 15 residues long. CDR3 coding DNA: TGTGCCAGTACCTTGGGGGGACAGGGAAGTCAGCCCCAGCATTTT. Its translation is CASTLGGQGSQPQHF. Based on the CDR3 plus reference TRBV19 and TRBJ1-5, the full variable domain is DGGITQSPKYLFRKEGQNVTLSCEQNLNHDAMYWYRQDPGQGLRLIYYSQIVNDFQKGDIAEGYSVSREKKESFPLTVTSAQKNPTAFYLCASTLGGQGSQPQHFGDGTRLSIL.

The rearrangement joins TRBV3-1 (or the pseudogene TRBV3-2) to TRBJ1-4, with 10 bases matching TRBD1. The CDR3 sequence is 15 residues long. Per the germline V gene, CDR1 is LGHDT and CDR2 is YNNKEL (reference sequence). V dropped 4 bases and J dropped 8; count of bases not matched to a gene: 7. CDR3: CASSPSGTGEEKLFF. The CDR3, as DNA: TGTGCCAGCAGCCCCTCCGGGACAGGGGAAGAAAAACTGTTTTTT.

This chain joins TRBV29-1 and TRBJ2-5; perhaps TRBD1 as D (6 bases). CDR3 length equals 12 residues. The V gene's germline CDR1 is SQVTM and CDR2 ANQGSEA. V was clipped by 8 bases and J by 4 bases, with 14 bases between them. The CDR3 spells CSTRGGGETQYF. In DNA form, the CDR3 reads TGCAGCACCAGGGGTGGGGGAGAGACCCAGTACTTC.

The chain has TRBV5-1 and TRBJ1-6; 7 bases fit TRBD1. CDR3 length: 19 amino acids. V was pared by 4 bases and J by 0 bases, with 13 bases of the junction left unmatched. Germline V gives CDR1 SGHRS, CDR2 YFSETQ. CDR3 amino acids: CASSPDRSDRNSYNSPLHF. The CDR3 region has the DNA TGCGCCAGCAGCCCTGACCGTTCGGACAGGAACTCCTATAATTCACCCCTCCACTTT.

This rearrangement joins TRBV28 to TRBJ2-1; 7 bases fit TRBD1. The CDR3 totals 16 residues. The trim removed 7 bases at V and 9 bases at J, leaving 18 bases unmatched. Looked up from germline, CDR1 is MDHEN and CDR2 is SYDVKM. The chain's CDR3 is CASTPQGRVGRFEQFF. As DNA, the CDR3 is TGTGCCAGCACCCCACAGGGGCGGGTAGGAAGATTTGAGCAGTTCTTC.

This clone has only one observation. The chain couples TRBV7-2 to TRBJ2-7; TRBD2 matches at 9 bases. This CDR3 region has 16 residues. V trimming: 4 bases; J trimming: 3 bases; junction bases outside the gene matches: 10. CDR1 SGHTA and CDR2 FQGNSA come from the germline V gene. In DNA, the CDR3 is TGTGCCAGCAGCTCAGCGGGGGGTGGCGGGAGCTACGAGCAGTACTTC. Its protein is CASSSAGGGGSYEQYF.

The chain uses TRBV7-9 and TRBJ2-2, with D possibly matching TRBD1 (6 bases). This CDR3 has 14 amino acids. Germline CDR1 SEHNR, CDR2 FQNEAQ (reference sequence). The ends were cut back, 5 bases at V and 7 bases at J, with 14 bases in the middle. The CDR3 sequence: CASSEQQGIGELFF. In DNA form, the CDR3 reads TGTGCCAGCAGCGAACAACAGGGTATCGGGGAGCTGTTTTTT. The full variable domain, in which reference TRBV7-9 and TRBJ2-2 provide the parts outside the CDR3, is DTGVSQNPRHKITKRGQNVTFRCDPISEHNRLYWYRQTLGQGPEFLTYFQNEAQLEKSRLLSDRFSAERPKGSFSTLEIQRTEQGDSAMYLCASSEQQGIGELFFGEGSRLTVL.

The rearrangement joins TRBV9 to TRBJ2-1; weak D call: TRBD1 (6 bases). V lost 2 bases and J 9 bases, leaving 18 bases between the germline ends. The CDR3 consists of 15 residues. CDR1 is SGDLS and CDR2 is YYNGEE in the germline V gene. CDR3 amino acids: CASSVGALPHSEQFF. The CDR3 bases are TGTGCCAGCAGCGTGGGGGCACTGCCGCACAGTGAGCAGTTCTTC.

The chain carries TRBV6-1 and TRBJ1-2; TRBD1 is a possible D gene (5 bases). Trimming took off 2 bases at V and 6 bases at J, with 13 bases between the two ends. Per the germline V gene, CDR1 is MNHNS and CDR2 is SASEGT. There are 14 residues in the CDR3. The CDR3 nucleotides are TGTGCCAGCAGTGAATGGGGCAGCGTTAATGGCTACACCTTC. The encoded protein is CASSEWGSVNGYTF.

The CDR3 DNA is TGTGCCAGCAGTTTGTCCAAAACTGAAGCTTTCTTT. It is translated as CASSLSKTEAFF. The chain links TRBV28 to TRBJ1-1; D remains unclear. V was pared by 3 bases and J by 5 bases, with 7 bases between. There are 12 residues in the CDR3. CDR1 MDHEN and CDR2 SYDVKM come from the germline V gene. The full variable domain, with the rest looked up from reference TRBV28 and TRBJ1-1, is DVKVTQSSRYLVKRTGEKVFLECVQDMDHENMFWYRQDPGLGLRLIYFSYDVKMKEKGDIPEGYSVSREKKERFSLILESASTNQTSMYLCASSLSKTEAFFGQGTRLTVV.

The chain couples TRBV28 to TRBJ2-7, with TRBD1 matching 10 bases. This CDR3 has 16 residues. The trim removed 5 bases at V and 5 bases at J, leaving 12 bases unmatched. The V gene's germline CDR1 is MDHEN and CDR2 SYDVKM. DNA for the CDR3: TGTGCCAGCAGTAACAACCGGGACAGGGGTAGCCACGAGCAGTACTTC. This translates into CASSNNRDRGSHEQYF.

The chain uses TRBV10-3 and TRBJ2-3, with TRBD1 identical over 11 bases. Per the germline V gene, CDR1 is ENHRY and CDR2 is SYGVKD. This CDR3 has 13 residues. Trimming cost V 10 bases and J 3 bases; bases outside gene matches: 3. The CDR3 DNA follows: TGTGCCACCGGGACAGGGGGAACAGATACGCAGTATTTT. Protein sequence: CATGTGGTDTQYF.

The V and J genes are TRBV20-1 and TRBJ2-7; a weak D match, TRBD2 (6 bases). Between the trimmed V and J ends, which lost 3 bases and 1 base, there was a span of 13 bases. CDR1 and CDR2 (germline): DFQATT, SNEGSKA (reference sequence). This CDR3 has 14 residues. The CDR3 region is CSASEAGTSYEQYF. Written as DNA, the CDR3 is TGCAGTGCTAGTGAGGCAGGGACTTCCTACGAGCAGTACTTC.

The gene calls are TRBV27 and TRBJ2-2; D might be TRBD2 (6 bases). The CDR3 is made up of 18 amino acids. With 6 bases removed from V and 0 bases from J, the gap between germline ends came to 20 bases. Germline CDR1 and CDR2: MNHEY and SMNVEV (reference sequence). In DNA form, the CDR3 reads TGTGCCAGCAGGAGGAGGGCGGCCACCGTCGCGAACACCGGGGAGCTGTTTTTT. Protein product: CASRRRAATVANTGELFF.

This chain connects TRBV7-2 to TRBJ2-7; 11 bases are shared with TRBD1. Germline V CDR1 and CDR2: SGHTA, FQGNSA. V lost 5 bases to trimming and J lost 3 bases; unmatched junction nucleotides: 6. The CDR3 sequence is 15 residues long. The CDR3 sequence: CASSLTGTGGYEQYF. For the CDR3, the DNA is TGTGCCAGCAGCCTCACAGGGACAGGGGGCTACGAGCAGTACTTC.

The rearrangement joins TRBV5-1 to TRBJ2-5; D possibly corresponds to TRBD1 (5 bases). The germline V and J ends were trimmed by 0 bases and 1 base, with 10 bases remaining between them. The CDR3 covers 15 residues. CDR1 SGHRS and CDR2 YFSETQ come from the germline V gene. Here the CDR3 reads CASSLGTIGQETQYF. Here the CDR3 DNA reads TGCGCCAGCAGCTTGGGGACAATAGGCCAAGAGACCCAGTACTTC.

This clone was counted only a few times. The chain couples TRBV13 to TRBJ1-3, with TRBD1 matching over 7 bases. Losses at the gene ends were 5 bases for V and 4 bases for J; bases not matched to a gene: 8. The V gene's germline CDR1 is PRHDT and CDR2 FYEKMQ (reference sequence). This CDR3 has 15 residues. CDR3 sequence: CASSRRGGLGNTIYF. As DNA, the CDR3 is TGTGCCAGCAGCCGAAGAGGGGGCTTAGGAAACACCATATATTTT.

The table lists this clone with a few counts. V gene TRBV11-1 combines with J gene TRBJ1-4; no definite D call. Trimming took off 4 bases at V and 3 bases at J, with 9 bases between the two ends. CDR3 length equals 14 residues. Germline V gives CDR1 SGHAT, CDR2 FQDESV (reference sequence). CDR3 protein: CASSYSRSNEKLFF. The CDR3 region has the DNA TGTGCCAGCAGCTACAGCCGGTCTAATGAAAAACTGTTTTTT.

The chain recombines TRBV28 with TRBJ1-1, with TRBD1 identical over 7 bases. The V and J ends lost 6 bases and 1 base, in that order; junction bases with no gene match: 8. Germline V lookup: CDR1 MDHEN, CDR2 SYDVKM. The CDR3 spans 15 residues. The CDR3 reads CASSLTGVGNTEAFF. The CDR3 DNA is TGTGCCAGCAGCCTTACAGGGGTTGGGAACACTGAAGCTTTCTTT.

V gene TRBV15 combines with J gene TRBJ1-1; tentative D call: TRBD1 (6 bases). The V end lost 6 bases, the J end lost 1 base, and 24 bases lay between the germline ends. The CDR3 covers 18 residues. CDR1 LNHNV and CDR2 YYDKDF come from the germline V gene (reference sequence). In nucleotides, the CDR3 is TGTGCCACCAGGACTCCGGAGTGGGAGGGGGGTGCGAACACTGAAGCTTTCTTT. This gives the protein CATRTPEWEGGANTEAFF.

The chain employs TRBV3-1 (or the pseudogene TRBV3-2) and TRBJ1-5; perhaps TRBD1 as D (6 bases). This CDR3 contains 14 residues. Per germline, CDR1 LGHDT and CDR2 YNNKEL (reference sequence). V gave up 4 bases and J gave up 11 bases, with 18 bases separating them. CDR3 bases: TGTGCCAGCAGCCCTAATCAGGGGAGAGTGGCCCAGCATTTT. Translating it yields CASSPNQGRVAQHF.

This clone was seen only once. The CDR3 nucleotides are TGTGCCACCAGCAGAACAGGGGGCGCCGTCTCTGAAGCTTTCTTT. Amino acids: CATSRTGGAVSEAFF. This rearrangement joins TRBV15 to TRBJ1-1; the match to TRBD1 covers 9 bases. Looked up from germline, CDR1 is LNHNV and CDR2 is YYDKDF (reference sequence). The CDR3 has 15 amino acids. J gave up 6 bases and V 2 bases, and 7 bases lay outside the gene matches.

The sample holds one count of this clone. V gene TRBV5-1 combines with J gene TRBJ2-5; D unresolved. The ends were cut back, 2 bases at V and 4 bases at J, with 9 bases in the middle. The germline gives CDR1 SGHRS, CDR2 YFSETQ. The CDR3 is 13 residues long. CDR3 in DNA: TGCGCCAGCAGCTTAACCACGCGAGAGACCCAGTACTTC. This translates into CASSLTTRETQYF.